This T cell receptor beta chain appears in the sequencing data of a study of blood T cell repertoires in COVID-19. As for the study in general: Material from acute and convalescent COVID-19 was sourced from the United States, Italy and Spain. T cells, B-cell-depleted T cells, or PBMCs provided the cDNA or gDNA that served as material.

This clone was recorded only once. In the authors' methods: The assay estimated nucleated cells by amplifying reference gene primers. Method: immunoSEQ multiplex PCR; TCRdb's copy keeps in-frame clones and lacks some. V and J calls and clone size follow that table, whereas D and trimming were derived from the DNA. The table has fewer than 400,000 clones, around 90% seen once. Germline V gene sequence: CDR1 SGHNT, CDR2 YYREEE (reference sequence). V lost 1 base to trimming and J lost 0 bases; unmatched junction nucleotides: 1. The CDR3 is made up of 17 amino acids. This receptor was obtained from a woman aged 25 to 45 with COVID-19, enrolled during active disease. The chain uses TRBV5-4 and TRBJ2-1; 13 bases are shared with TRBD2. The specimen sequenced was peripheral blood. The chain's CDR3 is CASSLTSGGGSYNEQFF. The CDR3 coding sequence is TGTGCCAGCAGCTTGACTAGCGGGGGGGGCTCCTACAATGAGCAGTTCTTC.